What follows are 20 T cell receptor beta chains derived from one specimen sequenced in a study of identical twins. TCRdb analysed the 5' RACE reads with MiXCR anew, one entry per CDR3 protein. The data show a few hundred thousand distinct CDR3 sequences, with approximately 9.6% seen just once and roughly 3% held by the top ten. The sample was also reused in another study, on yellow fever vaccine responses in identical twins.

Sequenced input: PBMCs. These receptors were taken from a young woman in good health.

Ten or more counts support this clonotype. The V and J genes are TRBV4-2 and TRBJ2-3; D ambiguous. With 0 bases removed from V and 3 bases from J, the gap between germline ends came to 4 bases. The CDR3 contains 13 residues. The germline V gene has CDR1 LGHNA and CDR2 YNFKEQ. CDR3 in DNA: TGTGCCAGCAGCCAAGATGGGACAGATACGCAGTATTTT. It codes for CASSQDGTDTQYF.

The sample holds a few counts of this clonotype. The V gene is TRBV28, the J gene TRBJ2-7; no definite D call. Per the germline V gene, CDR1 is MDHEN and CDR2 is SYDVKM. V lost 2 bases and J lost 4, with 9 bases in between. The CDR3 runs 13 residues. As DNA, the CDR3 is TGTGCCAGCAGTTTACTAAAATTATACGAGCAGTACTTC. Its translation is CASSLLKLYEQYF. Filled out from reference TRBV28 and TRBJ2-7, the complete variable domain reads DVKVTQSSRYLVKRTGEKVFLECVQDMDHENMFWYRQDPGLGLRLIYFSYDVKMKEKGDIPEGYSVSREKKERFSLILESASTNQTSMYLCASSLLKLYEQYFGPGTRLTVT.

The chain has TRBV27 and TRBJ2-7, with D tentatively TRBD1 (6 bases). The germline V gene has CDR1 MNHEY and CDR2 SMNVEV (reference sequence). The CDR3 is 15 residues long. V lost 6 bases and J 1 base, leaving 16 bases between the germline ends. The CDR3 DNA reads TGTGCCAGCAGACTTACAGGGTCAGGGTCCTACGAGCAGTACTTC. It encodes CASRLTGSGSYEQYF.

The sample holds a few counts of this clonotype. The rearrangement links TRBV5-1 to TRBJ1-4, with D perhaps TRBD1 (6 bases). V shed 4 bases and J shed 14 bases, with 21 bases lying between them. Looked up from germline, CDR1 is SGHRS and CDR2 is YFSETQ. The CDR3 contains 14 residues. The CDR3 spells CASSPPGNDRRLFF. In DNA form, the CDR3 reads TGCGCCAGCAGCCCCCCCGGAAACGACAGGCGGCTGTTTTTT.

CDR3 sequence reads: CASSLVQTEAFF. CDR3 bases: TGTGCCAGCAGCCTGGTCCAAACTGAAGCTTTCTTT. V gene TRBV7-2 combines with J gene TRBJ1-1; D unresolved. The CDR3 loop spans 12 amino acids. V was cut by 5 bases and J by 5 bases, with 9 bases left in between. The germline V gene has CDR1 SGHTA and CDR2 FQGNSA.

This clonotype was seen many times. J is TRBJ2-1 and V is TRBV7-3, with D unclear. CDR3 length: 15 residues. Germline CDR1 is SGHTA and CDR2 is FQGTGA. The germline V and J ends were trimmed by 1 base and 4 bases, with 11 bases remaining between them. The CDR3 DNA reads as TGTGCCAGCAGCTTAAACCAACATGGGTACAATGAGCAGTTCTTC. Encoded protein: CASSLNQHGYNEQFF.

The chain links TRBV6-2 or TRBV6-3 to TRBJ2-7, with D tentatively TRBD2 (6 bases). In germline, CDR1 is MNHEY, CDR2 SVGEGT. V lost 7 bases and J 2 bases, leaving 12 bases between the germline ends. The CDR3 length is 13 residues. The CDR3 coding sequence is TGTGCCAGCACCCGGGACTCCACCTACGAGCAGTACTTC. It encodes CASTRDSTYEQYF.

At least ten counts were recorded for this clonotype. The J gene is TRBJ2-5, the V gene TRBV12-3 or TRBV12-4; D unresolved. This CDR3 is 13 amino acids long. V was pared by 1 base and J by 5 bases, with 8 bases between. Here the CDR3 reads CASSLGVMETQYF. The DNA for the CDR3 is TGTGCCAGCAGTTTAGGCGTGATGGAGACCCAGTACTTC.

This clonotype was counted a few times. The V gene is TRBV7-2, the J gene TRBJ2-1; possibly TRBD1 for D (5 bases). CDR1 is SGHTA, CDR2 FQGNSA, per germline. The CDR3 is 13 amino acids. Between the trimmed V and J ends, which lost 4 bases and 7 bases, there was a span of 11 bases. The CDR3 DNA reads as TGTGCCAGCAGCTCATACAAGGGGAATGAGCAGTTCTTC. This sequence encodes CASSSYKGNEQFF.

Many counts were recorded for this clonotype. The rearrangement links TRBV20-1 to TRBJ2-3; D is ambiguous. The V gene's germline CDR1 is DFQATT and CDR2 SNEGSKA (reference sequence). V was shortened by 5 bases and J by 2 bases, with 11 bases between the two germline ends. This CDR3 region has 13 residues. The CDR3 here is CSARKEPTDTQYF. The CDR3 DNA sequence: TGCAGTGCTCGAAAAGAACCCACAGATACGCAGTATTTT.

The rearrangement joins TRBV4-1 to TRBJ2-2; the D gene is possibly TRBD1 (5 bases). CDR1 and CDR2 from the germline V gene are MGHRA and YSYEKL. There are 15 residues in the CDR3. Trimming took 6 bases from V and 4 from J, leaving 15 bases between them. CDR3 sequence (DNA): TGCGCCAGCAGTCTTAAGCAGGGTCGCACCGGGGAGCTGTTTTTT. The encoded protein is CASSLKQGRTGELFF.

This clonotype was recorded many times. V and J are TRBV12-3 or TRBV12-4 and TRBJ2-1, with 8 nucleotides matching TRBD1. There are 17 residues in the CDR3. V shed 5 bases and J 3 bases; nucleotides not matched to a gene: 12. The CDR3 is CASSGQGEKGDYNEQFF. The DNA of the CDR3 is TGTGCCAGCAGTGGACAGGGAGAGAAGGGAGACTACAATGAGCAGTTCTTC.

The chain has TRBV5-6 and TRBJ2-7; 13 positions agree with TRBD2. The J segment lost 4 bases and the V segment lost 6 bases, leaving 7 bases of the junction unmatched. CDR1 SGHDT and CDR2 YYEEEE come from the germline V gene. The CDR3 totals 15 residues. CDR3: CASTETSGGFYEQYF. CDR3 DNA sequence: TGTGCCAGCACGGAGACTAGCGGGGGGTTTTACGAGCAGTACTTC. Together with reference TRBV5-6 and TRBJ2-7, the CDR3 gives the full variable domain: DAGVTQSPTHLIKTRGQQVTLRCSPKSGHDTVSWYQQALGQGPQFIFQYYEEEERQRGNFPDRFSGHQFPNYSSELNVNALLLGDSALYLCASTETSGGFYEQYFGPGTRLTVT.

CDR3 sequence (DNA): TGCAGTGCTAATAGCGGGGGTTCCTACGAGCAGTACTTC. It is translated as CSANSGGSYEQYF. The rearrangement joins TRBV20-1 to TRBJ2-7, with 9 bases lining up with TRBD2. The CDR3 extends over 13 amino acids. CDR1 is DFQATT and CDR2 is SNEGSKA in the germline V gene (reference sequence). The junction had 2 bases not matched to a gene; V was cut back by 4 bases and J by 1 base.

This rearrangement joins TRBV7-8 to TRBJ2-7; possible D gene TRBD1, 5 bases. CDR1 is SGHVS, CDR2 FQNEAQ, per germline. The CDR3 spans 13 residues. Trimming removed 4 bases from V and 2 bases from J, with 9 bases in between. The CDR3 nucleotides are TGTGCCAGCAGCTCCGACAGACCCTACGAGCAGTACTTC. As protein: CASSSDRPYEQYF.

This clonotype was picked up a small number of times. The genes are TRBV11-2 and TRBJ2-7; 8 bases are shared with TRBD1. Germline CDR1 and CDR2: SGHAT and FQNNGV. Trimming took 1 base from V and 8 from J; bases not matched to a gene: 10. This CDR3 has 15 residues. The CDR3 nucleotides read TGTGCCAGCAGCTTAGGGACAGGGACACTACGGAAGCAGTACTTC. It translates to CASSLGTGTLRKQYF. Based on the CDR3 plus reference TRBV11-2 and TRBJ2-7, the full variable domain is EAGVAQSPRYKIIEKRQSVAFWCNPISGHATLYWYQQILGQGPKLLIQFQNNGVVDDSQLPKDRFSAERLKGVDSTLKIQPAKLEDSAVYLCASSLGTGTLRKQYFGPGTRLTVT.

This clonotype turned up a few times. The chain joins TRBV9 to TRBJ1-1; D not resolved. Germline values: CDR1 SGDLS, CDR2 YYNGEE. The length of the CDR3 is 13 residues. Trimming took 4 bases from V and 7 from J, leaving 14 bases between them. Here the CDR3 reads CASSPGGIGEAFF. The DNA for the CDR3 is TGTGCCAGCAGCCCCGGCGGTATTGGTGAAGCTTTCTTT. The full variable domain, its missing parts supplied by reference TRBV9 and TRBJ1-1, is DSGVTQTPKHLITATGQRVTLRCSPRSGDLSVYWYQQSLDQGLQFLIQYYNGEERAKGNILERFSAQQFPDLHSELNLSSLELGDSALYFCASSPGGIGEAFFGQGTRLTVV.

This clonotype was observed a handful of times. J is TRBJ1-1 and V is TRBV7-2; 9 bases align to TRBD1. The ends lost 2 bases at V and 4 bases at J; junction bases unmatched: 11. This CDR3 spans 17 amino acids. Per germline, CDR1 SGHTA and CDR2 FQGNSA. CDR3 sequence reads: CASSLSQGQGDGTEAFF. In DNA form, the CDR3 reads TGTGCCAGCAGCTTATCGCAGGGACAGGGAGACGGCACTGAAGCTTTCTTT. The variable domain in full, completed from reference TRBV7-2 and TRBJ1-1, reads GAGVSQSPSNKVTEKGKDVELRCDPISGHTALYWYRQSLGQGLEFLIYFQGNSAPDKSGLPSDRFSAERTGGSVSTLTIQRTQQEDSAVYLCASSLSQGQGDGTEAFFGQGTRLTVV.

The chain carries TRBV28 and TRBJ2-7; 10 nucleotides match TRBD2. J lost 7 bases, V lost 4 bases, and 10 bases had no gene match. CDR3 size: 15 residues. Germline-derived CDR1 and CDR2 are MDHEN and SYDVKM. In DNA form, the CDR3 reads TGTGCCAGCAGTTACCCCAGCGGGAGGGCTGGGGAGCAGTACTTC. Translated, it gives CASSYPSGRAGEQYF.

This clonotype was observed many times. The chain links TRBV12-3 or TRBV12-4 to TRBJ2-1; 7 bases agree with TRBD1. V lost 6 bases and J lost 6; bases outside the gene matches: 11. The CDR3 totals 15 residues. Written as DNA, the CDR3 is TGTGCCAGCAGCAACCCCGGGACAGTTCTCAATGAGCAGTTCTTC. As protein: CASSNPGTVLNEQFF.